The clone carrying this T cell receptor (beta chain) was observed a few times. What it recognizes is unknown. This specimen belongs to a study of blood T cells in healthy people across ages. Study conclusions and caveats: Total diversity from one million sequenced T cells was likely underestimated.

CDR1 and CDR2 (germline): MNHNY, SVGAGI (reference sequence). V lost 8 bases and J 0 bases, leaving 5 bases between the germline ends. The CDR3 consists of 13 residues. PCR was performed a second time for 7 to 11 cycles using a sample-barcoded 5' primer and a J-beta primer mix. TCRdb reprocessed the 5' RACE reads with MiXCR, giving one entry per CDR3 protein. The repertoire has around 800,000 distinct CDR3 sequences, approximately 59% of them found once; the top ten carry around 30%. This TCR was recovered from a man aged 25 to 40 in good health. The sequenced sample was blood. V usage is TRBV6-6 and J usage is TRBJ2-6, with no clear D. The chain's CDR3 is CASLSSGANVLTF. CDR3 DNA: TGTGCCAGCTTAAGCTCTGGGGCCAACGTCCTGACTTTC.